A single sample is the source of the 9 T cell receptor beta chains below, sequenced in a study of blood T cells in healthy people across ages. The second PCR ran about 7 to 12 cycles with a sample-barcoded 5' primer and J-beta primers. TCRdb fed the 5' RACE reads into MiXCR, producing one record per CDR3 protein. There are 350,000 to 450,000 distinct CDR3 sequences in the sample; 45% to 60% occur only once, and under 65% lies in the top ten. The sample was blood. The source of these receptors is a man aged 60 to 69 in good health.

The V and J genes are TRBV20-1 and TRBJ2-3; D is undetermined. Trimming left V 3 bases short and J 1 base short, with 14 bases between. The CDR3 totals 15 residues. CDR1 and CDR2 (germline): DFQATT, SNEGSKA (reference sequence). The DNA of the CDR3 is TGCAGTGCTAGTGCGCCTCCCACTGGCACAGATACGCAGTATTTT. It codes for CSASAPPTGTDTQYF.

This clonotype was counted at least ten times. The chain combines TRBV29-1 with TRBJ2-6; D is unresolved. The CDR3 totals 13 residues. CDR1 is SQVTM, CDR2 ANQGSEA, per germline. Trimming pared 4 bases from V and 1 base from J, leaving 5 bases between. The DNA of the CDR3 is TGCAGCGTTGGACGTTCTGGGGCCAACGTCCTGACTTTC. This codes for CSVGRSGANVLTF.

This clonotype was counted once. This sequence may be a read error, since a much larger clone differs from it by one base. CDR3 DNA: TGTGCCAGCAGTGGGACAGTAAACAATGAGCAGTTCTTC. Its protein product is CASSGTVNNEQFF. V usage is TRBV28 and J usage is TRBJ2-1; TRBD1 agrees at 7 bases. Germline CDR1 MDHEN, CDR2 SYDVKM. V shed 5 bases, J shed 5 bases, and the junction held 3 bases outside the gene matches. There are 13 residues in the CDR3.

This chain joins TRBV27 and TRBJ2-7; 15 bases align to TRBD2. J gave up 7 bases and V 4 bases, and 5 bases lay outside the gene matches. Germline loops: CDR1 MNHEY, CDR2 SMNVEV (reference sequence). The CDR3 has 15 residues. CDR3 in DNA: TGTGCCAGCAGTTCTCGGGGACTAGCGGGAGGTGAGCAGTACTTC. Amino acid sequence: CASSSRGLAGGEQYF.

The gene calls are TRBV12-5 and TRBJ1-5; D may be TRBD1 (5 bases). Trimming took off 5 bases at V and 1 base at J, with 15 bases between the two ends. Germline V gene sequence: CDR1 LGHNT, CDR2 FRNRAP. The length of the CDR3 is 16 residues. In DNA form, the CDR3 reads TGTGCTAGTGGTCGGGCGGCGGGGCTCAGCAATCAGCCCCAGCATTTT. Protein sequence: CASGRAAGLSNQPQHF. Full variable domain (outside the CDR3, taken from reference TRBV12-5 and TRBJ1-5): DARVTQTPRHKVTEMGQEVTMRCQPILGHNTVFWYRQTMMQGLELLAYFRNRAPLDDSGMPKDRFSAEMPDATLATLKIQPSEPRDSAVYFCASGRAAGLSNQPQHFGDGTRLSIL.

The chain links TRBV4-2 to TRBJ1-5, with 11 bases matching TRBD1. The V and J ends lost 4 bases and 2 bases, in that order; junction bases with no gene match: 7. The CDR3 covers 17 residues. Looked up from germline, CDR1 is LGHNA and CDR2 is YNFKEQ. In DNA form, the CDR3 reads TGTGCCAGCAGCCGGGGACAGGGGGAGGTTGGCAATCAGCCCCAGCATTTT. As protein: CASSRGQGEVGNQPQHF.

A few counts support this clonotype. The chain joins TRBV29-1 to TRBJ1-2; the D is unclear. Germline loops: CDR1 SQVTM, CDR2 ANQGSEA. V was clipped by 1 base and J by 0 bases, with 9 bases between them. This CDR3 has 14 residues. Here the CDR3 reads CSVEAQPPNYGYTF. In DNA, the CDR3 is TGCAGCGTTGAAGCGCAGCCCCCTAACTATGGCTACACCTTC.

J is TRBJ1-5 and V is TRBV2, with D possibly being TRBD1 (5 bases). The V gene's germline CDR1 is SNHLY and CDR2 FYNNEI. The CDR3 runs 15 residues. V was clipped by 4 bases and J by 0 bases, with 10 bases between them. Here the CDR3 reads CASSVGQYSNQPQHF. For the CDR3, the DNA is TGTGCCAGCAGTGTGGGGCAATATAGCAATCAGCCCCAGCATTTT.

With regard to this clonotype: The junction and the germline gene differ at one end; a read error may be behind it. The V gene is TRBV7-2, the J gene TRBJ2-1; D is perhaps TRBD1 (5 bases). Germline values: CDR1 SGHTA, CDR2 FQGNSA. This CDR3 contains 12 residues. The CDR3 spells CANSLDVGQQFF. As DNA, the CDR3 is TGTGCCAACAGCTTAGATGTGGGGCAGCAGTTCTTC. The full variable domain, its missing parts supplied by reference TRBV7-2 and TRBJ2-1, is GAGVSQSPSNKVTEKGKDVELRCDPISGHTALYWYRQSLGQGLEFLIYFQGNSAPDKSGLPSDRFSAERTGGSVSTLTIQRTQQEDSAVYLCANSLDVGQQFFGPGTRLTVL.